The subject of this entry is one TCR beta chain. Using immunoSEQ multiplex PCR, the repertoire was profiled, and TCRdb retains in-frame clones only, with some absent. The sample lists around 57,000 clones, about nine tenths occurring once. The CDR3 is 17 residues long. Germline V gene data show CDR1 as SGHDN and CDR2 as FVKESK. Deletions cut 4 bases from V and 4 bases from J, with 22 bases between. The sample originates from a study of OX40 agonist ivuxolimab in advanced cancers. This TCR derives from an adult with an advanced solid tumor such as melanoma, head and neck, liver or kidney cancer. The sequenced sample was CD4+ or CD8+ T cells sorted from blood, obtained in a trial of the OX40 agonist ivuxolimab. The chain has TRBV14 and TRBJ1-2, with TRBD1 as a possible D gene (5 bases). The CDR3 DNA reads TGTGCCAGCAGCCCCCGCACCGGGACCGCAGGAGGCTATGGCTACACCTTC. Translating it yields CASSPRTGTAGGYGYTF.